This T cell receptor (beta chain) was sequenced in a study of CD4 T cells in relation to SARS-CoV-2 and coronaviruses. This CDR3 contains 12 residues. V was pared by 1 base and J by 5 bases, with 4 bases between. The germline gives CDR1 KGHDR, CDR2 SFDVKD. Unexposed donor CD4+ T cells date from about 2011-2018, before the COVID-19 pandemic. After ten to eleven days of culture, CD4+ T cells were isolated. Unexposed-donor CD4+ T cells were probed with SARS-CoV-2 S/N and four cold-coronavirus spikes, cells permitting. Points on this clone: Antigen: not known.

Clones were read by immunoSEQ multiplex PCR, and TCRdb kept only the in-frame ones, dropping some. The sample lists under 20,000 clones, around 80% occurring once. The TCR sequence derives from a human donor in good health. This rearrangement joins TRBV24-1 to TRBJ2-5; D ambiguous. Sequencing was performed on CD4+ T cells from PBMCs, cultured in vitro. DNA of the CDR3: TGTGCCACCAGTGATTTTGAGGAGACCCAGTACTTC. Translation: CATSDFEETQYF.